This TCR beta chain was sequenced during a study of early T cells in non-severe SARS-CoV-2 infection. Study information: From unsorted whole blood, bulk RNA was sequenced, and the chains remained unpaired.

Individual cDNA molecules were tagged with unique molecular identifiers, the study reported. TCRdb ran MiXCR on the 5' RACE reads and lists one entry per CDR3 protein. Of 95,000 to 100,000 distinct CDR3 sequences in the sample, over 10% were seen once. The length of the CDR3 is 15 residues. Trimming took 0 bases from V and 2 from J, leaving 14 bases between them. Germline CDR1 and CDR2: DFQATT and SNEGSKA (reference sequence). To note about this clonotype: Its antigen is still unknown.

Study-level findings and limits: Anti-spike CD8 specificities were favored by VDJdb matching, whose results missed private and CD4 specificities.

This TCR derives from an adult who was a healthcare worker with PCR-confirmed SARS-CoV-2 infection or an uninfected control (not recorded which). What was sequenced was whole blood. The gene calls are TRBV20-1 and TRBJ2-7, with D tentatively TRBD2 (5 bases). For the CDR3, the DNA is TGCAGTGCTAGAGATGTCATCGGGAACCCCTACGAGCAGTACTTC. Amino acids: CSARDVIGNPYEQYF.